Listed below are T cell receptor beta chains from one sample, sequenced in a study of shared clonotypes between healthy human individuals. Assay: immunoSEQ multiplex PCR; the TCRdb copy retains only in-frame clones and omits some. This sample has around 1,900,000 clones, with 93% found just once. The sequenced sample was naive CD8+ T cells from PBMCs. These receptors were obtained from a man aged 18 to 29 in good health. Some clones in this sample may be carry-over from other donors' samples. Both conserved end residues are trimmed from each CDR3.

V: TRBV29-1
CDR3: SVLGGSGYGYT

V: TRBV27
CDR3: ASSLMDSNQPQH

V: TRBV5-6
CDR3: ASSFGTRGTQY

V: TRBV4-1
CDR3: ASSQLGPYEAF

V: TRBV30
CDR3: AWSRSSYNEQF

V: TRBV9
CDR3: ASSPRSYEQY

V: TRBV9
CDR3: ASSDSTDTQY

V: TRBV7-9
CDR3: ASSPGRGALYGYT

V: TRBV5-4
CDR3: ASSLESGSYNEQF

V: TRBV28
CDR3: ASPGRTTQY

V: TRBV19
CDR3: ASSIGTGKYEQY

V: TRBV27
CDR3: ASSFPPLGWGTEAF

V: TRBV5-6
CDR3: ASSLGRTDGYT

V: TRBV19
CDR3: ASSMVSGANVLT

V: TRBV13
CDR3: ATVTGLEGFYEQY

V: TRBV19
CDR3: ASSPLRVVRGSYNEQF

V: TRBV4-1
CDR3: ASSHPTTSTGPRIAGYT

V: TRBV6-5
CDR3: ASRSGPETQY

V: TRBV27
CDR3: ASSSTGIQY

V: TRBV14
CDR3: ASSLTRAGDQY

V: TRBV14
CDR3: ASSPLAGVYEQY

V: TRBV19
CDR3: ASSMGRRLSTEAF

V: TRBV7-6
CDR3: ASSFGQGVYTGELF

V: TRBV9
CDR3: ASSVGLASYEQY

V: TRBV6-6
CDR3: ASSYYGATTEAF

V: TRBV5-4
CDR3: ASSRGPVDSYNEQF

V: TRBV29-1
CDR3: SAVEGLETQY

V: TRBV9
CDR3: ASSVGGMFAYEQY

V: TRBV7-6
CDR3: ASSPTALTDLYQETQY

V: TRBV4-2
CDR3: ASSLKDGEQF

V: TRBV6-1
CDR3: ASRQGARAYNEQF

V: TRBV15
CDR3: ATKVPGAYNEQF

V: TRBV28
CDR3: ASSLDGPTDTQY

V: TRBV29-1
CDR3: SVGASAGYEQY

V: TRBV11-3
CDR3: ASSYTGRSEQF

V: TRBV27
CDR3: ASSHTGLNTEAF

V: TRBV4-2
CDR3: ASTSLAPLVEAF

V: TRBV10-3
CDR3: AISAGIVVREQY

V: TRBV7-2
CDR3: ASSLAGRGKGKYEQY

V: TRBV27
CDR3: ASRPGYSNQPQH

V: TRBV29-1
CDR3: SVAGGLAGSNTGELF

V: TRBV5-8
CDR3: ASSSRTGNSNQPQH

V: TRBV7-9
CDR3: ASSSRDVFYEQY

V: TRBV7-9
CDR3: ASSPQGAGETQY

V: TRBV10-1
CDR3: ASRGQPRSNYGYT

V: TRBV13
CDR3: ASSLGVNYGYT